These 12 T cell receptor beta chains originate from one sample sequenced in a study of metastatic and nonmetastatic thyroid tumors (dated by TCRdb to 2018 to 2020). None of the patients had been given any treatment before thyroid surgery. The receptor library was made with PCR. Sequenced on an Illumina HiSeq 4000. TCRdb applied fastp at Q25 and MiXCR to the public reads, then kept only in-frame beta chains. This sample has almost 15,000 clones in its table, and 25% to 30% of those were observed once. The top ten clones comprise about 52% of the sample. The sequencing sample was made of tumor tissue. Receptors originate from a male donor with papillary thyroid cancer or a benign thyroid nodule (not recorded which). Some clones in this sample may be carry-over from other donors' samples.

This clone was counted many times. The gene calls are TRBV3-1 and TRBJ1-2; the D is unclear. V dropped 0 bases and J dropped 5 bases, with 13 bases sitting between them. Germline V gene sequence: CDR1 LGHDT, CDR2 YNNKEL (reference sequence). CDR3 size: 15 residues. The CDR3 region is CASSQDLIERYGYTF. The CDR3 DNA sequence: TGTGCCAGCAGCCAAGATCTTATAGAACGATATGGCTACACCTTC.

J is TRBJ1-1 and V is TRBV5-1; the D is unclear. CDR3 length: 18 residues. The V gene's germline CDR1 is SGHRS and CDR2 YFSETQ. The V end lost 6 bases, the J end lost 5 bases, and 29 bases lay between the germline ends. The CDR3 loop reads CASKGTRTAQKKETEAFF. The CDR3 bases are TGCGCCAGCAAGGGAACCAGGACGGCTCAAAAAAAAGAGACTGAAGCTTTCTTT.

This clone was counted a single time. CDR3 loop: CASSLSGEGHSPLHF. In nucleotides, the CDR3 is TGCGCCAGCAGCTTGTCGGGTGAAGGACATTCACCCCTCCACTTT. This chain uses TRBV5-1 with TRBJ1-6, with D hard to call. CDR3 length equals 15 residues. Trimming took 1 base from V and 8 from J, leaving 13 bases between them. Germline loops: CDR1 SGHRS, CDR2 YFSETQ.

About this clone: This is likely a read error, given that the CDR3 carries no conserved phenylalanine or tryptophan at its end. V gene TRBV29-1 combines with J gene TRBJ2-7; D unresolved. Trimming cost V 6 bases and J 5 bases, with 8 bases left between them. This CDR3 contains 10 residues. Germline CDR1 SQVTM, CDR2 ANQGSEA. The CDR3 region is CSVLQHEQYI. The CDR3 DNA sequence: TGCAGCGTCCTACAGCACGAGCAGTACATC.

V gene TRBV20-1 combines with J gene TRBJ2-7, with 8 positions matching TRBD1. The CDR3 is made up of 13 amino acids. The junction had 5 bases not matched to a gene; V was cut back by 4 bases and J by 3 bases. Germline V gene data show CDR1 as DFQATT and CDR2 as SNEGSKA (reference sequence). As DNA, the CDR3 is TGCAGTGCTATACGACAGGGGAGCTACGAGCAGTACTTC. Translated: CSAIRQGSYEQYF.

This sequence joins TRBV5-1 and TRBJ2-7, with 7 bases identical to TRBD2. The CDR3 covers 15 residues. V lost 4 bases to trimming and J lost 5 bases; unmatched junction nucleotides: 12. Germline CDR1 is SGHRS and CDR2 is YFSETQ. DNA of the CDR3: TGCGCCAGCAGCCCAAGGATGGGAGGGAGAGACGAGCAGTACTTC. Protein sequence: CASSPRMGGRDEQYF.

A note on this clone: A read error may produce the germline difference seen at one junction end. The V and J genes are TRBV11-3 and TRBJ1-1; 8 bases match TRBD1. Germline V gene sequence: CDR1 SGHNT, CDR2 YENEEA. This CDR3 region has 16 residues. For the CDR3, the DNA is TGTGCCAGCAGCCCGGGACAGGCCCATATGAACAATGAACCTTTCTTT. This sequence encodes CASSPGQAHMNNEPFF.

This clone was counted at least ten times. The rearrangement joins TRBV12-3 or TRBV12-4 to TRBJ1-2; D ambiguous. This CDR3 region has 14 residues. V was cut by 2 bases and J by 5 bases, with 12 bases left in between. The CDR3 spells CASSLSKASYGYTF. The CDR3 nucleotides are TGTGCCAGCAGTTTATCCAAGGCCTCGTATGGCTACACCTTC.

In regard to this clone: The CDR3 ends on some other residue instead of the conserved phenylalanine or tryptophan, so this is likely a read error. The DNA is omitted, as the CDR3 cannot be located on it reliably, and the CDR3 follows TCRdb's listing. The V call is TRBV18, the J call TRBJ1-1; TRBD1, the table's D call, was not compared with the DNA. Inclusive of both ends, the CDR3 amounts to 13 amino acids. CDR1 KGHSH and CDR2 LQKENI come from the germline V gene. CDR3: CASSPLGDTEALV.

This CDR3 is CASSLRNSNQPQHF. CDR3 in DNA: TGTGCCAGCAGTTTAAGGAATAGCAATCAGCCCCAGCATTTT. The chain combines TRBV12-3 or TRBV12-4 with TRBJ1-5; D is unclear. The germline V and J ends were trimmed by 2 bases and 0 bases, with 5 bases remaining between them. The CDR3 runs 14 residues.

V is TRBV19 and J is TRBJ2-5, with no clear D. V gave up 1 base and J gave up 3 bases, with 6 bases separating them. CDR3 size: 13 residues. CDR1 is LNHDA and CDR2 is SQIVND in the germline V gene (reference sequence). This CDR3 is CASSIAIKETQYF. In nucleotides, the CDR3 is TGTGCCAGTAGTATAGCCATAAAAGAGACCCAGTACTTC.

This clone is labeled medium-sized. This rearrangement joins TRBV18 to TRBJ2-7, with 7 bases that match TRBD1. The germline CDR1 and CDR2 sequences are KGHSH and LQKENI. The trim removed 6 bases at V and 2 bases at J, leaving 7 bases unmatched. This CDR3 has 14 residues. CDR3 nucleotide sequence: TGTGCCAGCTCCCTCCGGGACAGAGCCTACGAGCAGTACTTC. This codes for CASSLRDRAYEQYF.